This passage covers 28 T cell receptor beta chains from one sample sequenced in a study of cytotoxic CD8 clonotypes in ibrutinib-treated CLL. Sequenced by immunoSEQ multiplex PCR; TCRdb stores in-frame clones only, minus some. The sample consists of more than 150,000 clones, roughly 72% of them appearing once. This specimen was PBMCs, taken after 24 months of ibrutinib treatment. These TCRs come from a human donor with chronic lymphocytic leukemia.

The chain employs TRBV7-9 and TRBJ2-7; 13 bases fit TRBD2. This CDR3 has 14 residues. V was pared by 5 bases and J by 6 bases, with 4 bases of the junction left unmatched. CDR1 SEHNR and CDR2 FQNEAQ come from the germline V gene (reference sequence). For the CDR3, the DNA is TGTGCCAGCAGCGGACTAGCGGGAGTATCCGAGCAGTACTTC. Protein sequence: CASSGLAGVSEQYF.

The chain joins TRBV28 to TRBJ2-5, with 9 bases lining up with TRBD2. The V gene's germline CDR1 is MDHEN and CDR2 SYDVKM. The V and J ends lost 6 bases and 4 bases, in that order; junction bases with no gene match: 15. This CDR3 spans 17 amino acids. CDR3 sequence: CASRLAGTSSQRETQYF. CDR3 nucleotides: TGTGCCAGCAGGCTAGCCGGGACTAGCAGTCAACGAGAGACCCAGTACTTC.

The CDR3 loop is CASSSKDRGYPSYEQYF. The DNA for the CDR3 is TGTGCCAGCAGTTCAAAGGACAGGGGCTACCCCTCCTACGAGCAGTACTTC. V usage is TRBV28 and J usage is TRBJ2-7, with 9 positions matching TRBD1. The germline V gene has CDR1 MDHEN and CDR2 SYDVKM. V shed 4 bases, J shed 0 bases, and the junction held 10 bases outside the gene matches. The CDR3 runs 17 residues.

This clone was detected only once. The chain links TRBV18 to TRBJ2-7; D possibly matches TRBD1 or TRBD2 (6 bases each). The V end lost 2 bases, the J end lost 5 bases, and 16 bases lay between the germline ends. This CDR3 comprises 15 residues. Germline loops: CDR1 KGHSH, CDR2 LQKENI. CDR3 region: CASSPLILGGDEQYF. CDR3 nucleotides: TGTGCCAGCTCACCATTGATTTTGGGGGGCGACGAGCAGTACTTC.

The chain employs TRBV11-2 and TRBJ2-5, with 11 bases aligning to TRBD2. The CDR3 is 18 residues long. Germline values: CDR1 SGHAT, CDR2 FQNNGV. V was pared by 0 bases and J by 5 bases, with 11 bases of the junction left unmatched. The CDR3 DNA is TGTGCCAGCAGCTTAGAAGGTAGCGGGAGGGCAAAGCGGGAGACCCAGTACTTC. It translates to CASSLEGSGRAKRETQYF.

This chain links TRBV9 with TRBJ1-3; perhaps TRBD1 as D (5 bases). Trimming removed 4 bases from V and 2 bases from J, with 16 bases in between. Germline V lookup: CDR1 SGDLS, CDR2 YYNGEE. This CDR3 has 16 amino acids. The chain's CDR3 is CASSPGGGLTGNTIYF. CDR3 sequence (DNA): TGTGCCAGCAGCCCGGGGGGAGGGCTCACTGGAAACACCATATATTTT. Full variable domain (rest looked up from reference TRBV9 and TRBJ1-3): DSGVTQTPKHLITATGQRVTLRCSPRSGDLSVYWYQQSLDQGLQFLIQYYNGEERAKGNILERFSAQQFPDLHSELNLSSLELGDSALYFCASSPGGGLTGNTIYFGEGSWLTVV.

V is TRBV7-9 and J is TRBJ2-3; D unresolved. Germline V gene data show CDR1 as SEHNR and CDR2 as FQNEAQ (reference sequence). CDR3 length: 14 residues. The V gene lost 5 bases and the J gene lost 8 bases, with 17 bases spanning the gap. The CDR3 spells CASSPESITRTQYF. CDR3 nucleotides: TGTGCCAGCAGCCCGGAGTCGATTACGCGTACGCAGTATTTT.

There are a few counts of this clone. The CDR3 here is CASSLGGGNYGYTF. CDR3 nucleotides: TGTGCCAGCAGCTTAGGCGGGGGAAACTATGGCTACACCTTC. The V call is TRBV7-2, the J call TRBJ1-2, with D possibly matching TRBD1 (5 bases). The V and J ends lost 1 base and 2 bases respectively, with 8 bases between them. Germline CDR1 is SGHTA and CDR2 is FQGNSA. This CDR3 comprises 14 residues.

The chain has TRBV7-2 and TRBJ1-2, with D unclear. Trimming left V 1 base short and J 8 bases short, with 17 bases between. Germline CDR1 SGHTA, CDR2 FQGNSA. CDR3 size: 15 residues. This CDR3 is CASSLEGGLKWGYTF. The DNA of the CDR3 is TGTGCCAGCAGCTTAGAAGGAGGCCTGAAGTGGGGCTACACCTTC.

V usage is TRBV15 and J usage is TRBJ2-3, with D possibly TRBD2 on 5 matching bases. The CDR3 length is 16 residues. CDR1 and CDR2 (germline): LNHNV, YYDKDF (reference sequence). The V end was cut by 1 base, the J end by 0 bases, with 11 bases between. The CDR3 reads CATSRGLMTSTDTQYF. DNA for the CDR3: TGTGCCACCAGCAGAGGACTAATGACTAGCACAGATACGCAGTATTTT. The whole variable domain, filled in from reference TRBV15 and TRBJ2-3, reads DAMVIQNPRYQVTQFGKPVTLSCSQTLNHNVMYWYQQKSSQAPKLLFHYYDKDFNNEADTPDNFQSRRPNTSFCFLDIRSPGLGDTAMYLCATSRGLMTSTDTQYFGPGTRLTVL.

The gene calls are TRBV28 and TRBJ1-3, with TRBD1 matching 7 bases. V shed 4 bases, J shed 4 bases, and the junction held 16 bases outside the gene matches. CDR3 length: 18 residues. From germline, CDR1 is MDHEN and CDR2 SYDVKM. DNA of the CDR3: TGTGCCAGCAGTTCGACAGGGACTCTCTTTTTATCGGGAAACACCATATATTTT. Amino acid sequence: CASSSTGTLFLSGNTIYF.

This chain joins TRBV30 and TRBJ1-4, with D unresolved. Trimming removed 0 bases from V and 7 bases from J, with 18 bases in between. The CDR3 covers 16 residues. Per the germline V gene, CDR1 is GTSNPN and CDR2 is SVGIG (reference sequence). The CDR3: CAWSVQIVPPPEKLFF. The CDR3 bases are TGTGCCTGGAGTGTACAAATAGTGCCGCCGCCTGAAAAACTGTTTTTT.

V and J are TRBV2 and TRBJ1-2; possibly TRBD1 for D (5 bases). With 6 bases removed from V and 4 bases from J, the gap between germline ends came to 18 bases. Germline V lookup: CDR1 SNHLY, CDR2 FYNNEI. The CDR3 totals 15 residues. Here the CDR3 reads CASRGRTGAGYGYTF. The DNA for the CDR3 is TGTGCCAGCAGGGGACGGACCGGGGCGGGCTATGGCTACACCTTC.

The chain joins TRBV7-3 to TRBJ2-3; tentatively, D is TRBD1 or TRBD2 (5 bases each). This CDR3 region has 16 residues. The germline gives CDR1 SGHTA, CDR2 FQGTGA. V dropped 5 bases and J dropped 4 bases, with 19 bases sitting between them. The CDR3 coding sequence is TGTGCCAGCAGCCCAATGGGGGACCGGGCACCAGATACGCAGTATTTT. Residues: CASSPMGDRAPDTQYF.

The CDR3 coding sequence is TGTGCCAGCAGTATACACACGGGGGGCAAAGAGACCCAGTACTTC. Its protein product is CASSIHTGGKETQYF. The J gene is TRBJ2-5, the V gene TRBV27; possible D gene TRBD2, 7 bases. Germline-derived CDR1 and CDR2 are MNHEY and SMNVEV (reference sequence). The germline V and J ends were trimmed by 5 bases and 3 bases, with 16 bases remaining between them. This CDR3 comprises 15 residues.

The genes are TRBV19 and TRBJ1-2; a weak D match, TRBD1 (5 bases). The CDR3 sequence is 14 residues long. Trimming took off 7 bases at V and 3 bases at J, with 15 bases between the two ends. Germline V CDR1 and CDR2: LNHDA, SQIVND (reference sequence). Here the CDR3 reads CASTNGGLHYGYTF. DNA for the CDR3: TGTGCCAGTACCAATGGGGGTTTGCACTATGGCTACACCTTC.

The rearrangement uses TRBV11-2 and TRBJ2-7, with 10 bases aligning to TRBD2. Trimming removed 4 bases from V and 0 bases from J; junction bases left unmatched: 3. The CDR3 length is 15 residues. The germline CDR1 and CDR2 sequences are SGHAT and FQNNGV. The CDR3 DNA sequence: TGTGCCAGCAGCTCTGCTAGCGGGAGCTCCTACGAGCAGTACTTC. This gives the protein CASSSASGSSYEQYF.

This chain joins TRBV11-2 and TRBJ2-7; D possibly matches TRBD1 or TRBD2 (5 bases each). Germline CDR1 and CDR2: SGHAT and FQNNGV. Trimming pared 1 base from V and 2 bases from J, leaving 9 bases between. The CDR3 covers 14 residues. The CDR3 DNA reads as TGTGCCAGCAGCTTAGGTGAGGGGCCCTACGAGCAGTACTTC. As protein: CASSLGEGPYEQYF.

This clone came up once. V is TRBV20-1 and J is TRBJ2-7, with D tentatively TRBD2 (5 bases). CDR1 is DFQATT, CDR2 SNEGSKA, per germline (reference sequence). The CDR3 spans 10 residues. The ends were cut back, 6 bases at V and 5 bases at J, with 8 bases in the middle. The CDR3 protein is CSAGLNEQYF. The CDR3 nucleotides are TGCAGTGCCGGACTTAACGAGCAGTACTTC.

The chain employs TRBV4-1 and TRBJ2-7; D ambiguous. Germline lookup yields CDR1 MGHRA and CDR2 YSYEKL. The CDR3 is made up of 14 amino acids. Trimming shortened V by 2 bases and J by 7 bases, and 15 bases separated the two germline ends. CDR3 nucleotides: TGCGCCAGCAGCCAAACGATGGTTCAGCATGAGCAGTACTTC. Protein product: CASSQTMVQHEQYF.

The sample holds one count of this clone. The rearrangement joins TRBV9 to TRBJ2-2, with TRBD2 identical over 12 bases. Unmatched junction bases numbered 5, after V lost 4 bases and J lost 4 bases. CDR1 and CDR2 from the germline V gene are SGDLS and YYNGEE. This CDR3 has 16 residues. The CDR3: CASSHGLAGTTGELFF. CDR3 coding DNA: TGTGCCAGCAGCCATGGACTAGCGGGAACCACCGGGGAGCTGTTTTTT.

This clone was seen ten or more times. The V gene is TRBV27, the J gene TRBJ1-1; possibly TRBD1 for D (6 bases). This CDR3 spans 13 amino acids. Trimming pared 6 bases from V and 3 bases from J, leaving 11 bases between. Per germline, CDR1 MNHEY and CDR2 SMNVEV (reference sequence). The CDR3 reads CASRVNRDTEAFF. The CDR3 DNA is TGTGCCAGCAGAGTCAACAGGGACACTGAAGCTTTCTTT.

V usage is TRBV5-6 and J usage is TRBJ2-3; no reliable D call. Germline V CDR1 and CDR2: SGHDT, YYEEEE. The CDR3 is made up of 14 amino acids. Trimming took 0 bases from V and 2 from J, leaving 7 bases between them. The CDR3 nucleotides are TGTGCCAGCAGCTTGGTTTACTACACAGATACGCAGTATTTT. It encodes CASSLVYYTDTQYF.

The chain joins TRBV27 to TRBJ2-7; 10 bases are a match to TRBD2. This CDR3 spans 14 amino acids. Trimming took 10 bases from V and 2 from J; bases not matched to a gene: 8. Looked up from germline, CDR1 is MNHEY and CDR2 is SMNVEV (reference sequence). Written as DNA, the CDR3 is TGTGCCACCCAGAGCGGGAGGGTCCCCTACGAGCAGTACTTC. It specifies CATQSGRVPYEQYF.

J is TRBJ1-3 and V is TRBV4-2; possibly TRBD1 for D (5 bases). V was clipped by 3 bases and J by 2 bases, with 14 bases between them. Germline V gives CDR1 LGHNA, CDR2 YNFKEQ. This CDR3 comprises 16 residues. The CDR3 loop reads CASSQNSWGTGNTIYF. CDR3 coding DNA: TGTGCCAGCAGCCAGAACTCGTGGGGGACTGGAAACACCATATATTTT.

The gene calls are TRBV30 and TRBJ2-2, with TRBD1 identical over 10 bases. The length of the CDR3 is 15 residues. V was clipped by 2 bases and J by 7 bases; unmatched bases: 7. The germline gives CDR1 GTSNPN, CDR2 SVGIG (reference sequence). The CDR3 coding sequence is TGTGCCTGGAGTCCTAGACAGGGGGCGATCGGGGAGCTGTTTTTT. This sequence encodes CAWSPRQGAIGELFF.

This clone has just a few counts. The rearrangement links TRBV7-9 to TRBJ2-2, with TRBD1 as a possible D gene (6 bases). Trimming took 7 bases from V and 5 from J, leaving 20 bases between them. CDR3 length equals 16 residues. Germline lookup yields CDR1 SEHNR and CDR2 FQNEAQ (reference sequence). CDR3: CASTKNVGGTTGELFF. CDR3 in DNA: TGTGCCAGCACCAAAAATGTAGGGGGAACTACCGGGGAGCTGTTTTTT.

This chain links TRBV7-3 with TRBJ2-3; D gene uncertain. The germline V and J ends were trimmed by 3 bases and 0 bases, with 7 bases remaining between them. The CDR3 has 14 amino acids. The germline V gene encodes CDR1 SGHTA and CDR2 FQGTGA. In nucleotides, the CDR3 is TGTGCCAGCAGCTTGCGAGCTAGCACAGATACGCAGTATTTT. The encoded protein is CASSLRASTDTQYF.